The clone carrying this TCR beta chain was counted between two and nine times. Its antigen remains unidentified. The CDR3 has 15 amino acids. V dropped 1 base and J dropped 6 bases, with 16 bases sitting between them. The source of the sample is a study of CD8 T cells in ankylosing spondylitis. The study's findings and limits: Earlier literature documents some of the motif variants in reactive arthritis synovial fluid and blood. Clones linked to the disease showed a CD8+ phenotype. They occurred at relatively low frequencies in peripheral blood. Apparently characteristic of ankylosing spondylitis blood was a TCR beta motif (eight highly homologous variants).

TCR beta libraries were made by quantitative 5'-RACE with molecular barcodes. TCRdb called the 5' RACE reads again in MiXCR, with one record for every CDR3 protein. Of more than 300,000 distinct CDR3 sequences listed, around 10% were seen once; the top ten hold around 10%. This chain connects TRBV12-3 or TRBV12-4 to TRBJ2-7; no firm D call. Sequences were obtained from blood, either unsorted or a sorted T cell fraction (not recorded which). This clonotype was sampled from a female donor with ankylosing spondylitis or in good health (not recorded which). The CDR3 DNA reads as TGTGCCAGCAGTTTAGAGGGCCTACAGAAGCGCGAGCAGTACTTC. It encodes CASSLEGLQKREQYF.